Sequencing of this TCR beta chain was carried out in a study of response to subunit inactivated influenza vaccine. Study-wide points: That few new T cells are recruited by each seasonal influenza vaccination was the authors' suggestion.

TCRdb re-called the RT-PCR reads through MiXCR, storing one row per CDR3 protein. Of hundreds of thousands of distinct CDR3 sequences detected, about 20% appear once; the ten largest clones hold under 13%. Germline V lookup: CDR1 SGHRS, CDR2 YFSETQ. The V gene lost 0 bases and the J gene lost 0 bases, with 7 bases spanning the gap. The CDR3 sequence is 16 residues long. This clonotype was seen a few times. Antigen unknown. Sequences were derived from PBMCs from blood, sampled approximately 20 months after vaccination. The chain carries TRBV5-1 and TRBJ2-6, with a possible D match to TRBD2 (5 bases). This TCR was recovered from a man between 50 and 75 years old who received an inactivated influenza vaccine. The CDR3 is CASSLERDSGANVLTF. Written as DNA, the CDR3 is TGCGCCAGCAGCTTGGAGAGGGACTCTGGGGCCAACGTCCTGACTTTC.